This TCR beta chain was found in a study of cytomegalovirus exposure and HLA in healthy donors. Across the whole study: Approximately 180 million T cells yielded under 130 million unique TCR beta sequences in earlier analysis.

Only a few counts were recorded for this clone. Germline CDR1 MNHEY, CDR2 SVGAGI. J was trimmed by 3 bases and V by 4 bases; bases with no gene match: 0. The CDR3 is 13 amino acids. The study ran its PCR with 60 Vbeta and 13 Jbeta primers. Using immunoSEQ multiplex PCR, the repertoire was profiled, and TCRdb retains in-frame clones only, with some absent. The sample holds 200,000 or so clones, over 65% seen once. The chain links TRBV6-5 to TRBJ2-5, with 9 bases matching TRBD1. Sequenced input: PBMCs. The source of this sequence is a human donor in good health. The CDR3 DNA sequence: TGTGCCAGCAGTTGGACAGGGGAAGAGACCCAGTACTTC. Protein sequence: CASSWTGEETQYF.